One sample yielded the 25 T cell receptor beta chains listed below, sequenced in a study of naive and memory T cell subsets (dated by TCRdb to about 2017). The method was 5' RACE. Sequencing used an Illumina MiSeq. The ligated cDNA was amplified in four rounds of PCR with nested alpha and beta constant region primers together with the SP2 primer. Clones were called with MiXCR by TCRdb after fastp trimmed the public reads at Q25, and only in-frame beta chains were retained. Each entry merges the rows of one CDR3 protein and shows their most common DNA and genes. Present in this sample are 50,000 or so distinct CDR3 sequences, about 7% of which were seen just once. About 9.8% of the sample is taken by the ten largest. The study described a robust, sensitive protocol for amplifying, sequencing and analyzing TCRs, using 3' ligation of a UMI-containing oligonucleotide to TCR cDNA. The source of these receptors is a male donor in good health.

This clonotype was counted at least ten times. This rearrangement joins TRBV7-2 to TRBJ2-5; D tentatively reads TRBD1 or TRBD2 (6 bases each). The CDR3 consists of 14 residues. Germline-derived CDR1 and CDR2 are SGHTA and FQGNSA. Trimming took off 3 bases at V and 5 bases at J, with 13 bases between the two ends. CDR3 residues: CASSFGGPRETQYF. Written as DNA, the CDR3 is TGTGCCAGCAGCTTTGGGGGGCCGAGGGAGACCCAGTACTTC.

This clonotype occurred many times. The chain has TRBV21-1 and TRBJ1-4. TRBV21-1 is a known pseudogene. The CDR3 extends over 16 amino acids. The CDR3 DNA reads as TGTGCCAGCAGCCTAGCACCGGGACTTACTATGGAAAAACTGTTTTTT. Encoded protein: CASSLAPGLTMEKLFF.

The rearrangement links TRBV7-8 to TRBJ2-3; the match to TRBD2 covers 9 bases. The CDR3 consists of 19 residues. V gave up 6 bases and J gave up 0 bases; unmatched junction bases: 16. The germline V gene has CDR1 SGHVS and CDR2 FQNEAQ. In nucleotides, the CDR3 is TGTGCCAGCAGTTTGGCGGCGGGGGGGCCCCCCGTAAGCACAGATACGCAGTATTTT. This codes for CASSLAAGGPPVSTDTQYF.

This clonotype was counted between two and nine times. This rearrangement joins TRBV7-9 to TRBJ1-2, with D possibly matching TRBD1 (6 bases). CDR1 SEHNR and CDR2 FQNEAQ come from the germline V gene (reference sequence). V lost 3 bases to trimming and J lost 3 bases, with 14 bases between them. The CDR3 length is 15 residues. Here the CDR3 reads CASSFSNDRHYGYTF. Written as DNA, the CDR3 is TGTGCCAGCAGCTTTTCGAACGACAGGCACTATGGCTACACCTTC.

This clonotype was seen a few times. This CDR3 is CASRPDRDNQPQHF. The CDR3 nucleotides are TGTGCCAGCAGACCAGACAGGGACAATCAGCCCCAGCATTTT. The chain carries TRBV6-1 and TRBJ1-5, with 7 bases lining up with TRBD1. This CDR3 has 14 residues. With V trimmed by 6 bases and J by 3 bases, 5 bases remained unmatched. CDR1 and CDR2 (germline): MNHNS, SASEGT.

The chain is built from TRBV12-3 or TRBV12-4 and TRBJ1-1, with a tentative D call TRBD1 (6 bases). This CDR3 region has 13 residues. Trimming took off 4 bases at V and 4 bases at J, with 10 bases between the two ends. The CDR3 region is CASSSQGGTEAFF. CDR3 sequence (DNA): TGTGCCAGCAGTTCACAGGGAGGCACTGAAGCTTTCTTT.

This clonotype was observed a few times. The V call is TRBV12-3 or TRBV12-4, the J call TRBJ1-2; D is ambiguous. V gave up 5 bases and J gave up 4 bases, with 11 bases separating them. CDR3 size: 13 residues. The CDR3 region has the DNA TGTGCCAGCAGTCCTAAGGGAGGCTATGGCTACACCTTC. It specifies CASSPKGGYGYTF.

This clonotype was seen more than once but under ten times. The chain carries TRBV5-1 and TRBJ2-1; 7 nucleotides match TRBD2. CDR1 and CDR2 (germline): SGHRS, YFSETQ. This CDR3 has 14 residues. After removal of 4 bases from V and 5 bases from J, the junction contained 6 bases not matched to a gene. For the CDR3, the DNA is TGCGCCAGCAGCGCGGGACTACCTCACAATGAGCAGTTCTTC. The encoded protein is CASSAGLPHNEQFF.

About this clonotype: A read error may explain this, as a much larger clone is one base away. This chain links TRBV7-6 with TRBJ2-7; 8 positions agree with TRBD1. CDR3 size: 13 residues. CDR1 and CDR2 (germline): SGHVS, FNYEAQ. The V and J ends lost 5 bases and 3 bases, in that order; junction bases with no gene match: 3. CDR3 DNA sequence: TGTGCCAGCAGCCTGACAGGGGACTACGAGCAGTACTTC. Amino acid sequence: CASSLTGDYEQYF.

This sequence joins TRBV20-1 and TRBJ2-3; 7 nucleotides match TRBD2. There are 15 residues in the CDR3. Germline loops: CDR1 DFQATT, CDR2 SNEGSKA (reference sequence). Germline trimming cut 2 bases from V and 2 bases from J; bases unmatched to any gene: 7. DNA for the CDR3: TGCAGTGCTAGATCGAGCGGGGACTACACAGATACGCAGTATTTT. It encodes CSARSSGDYTDTQYF.

This clonotype has only a few counts. The J gene is TRBJ1-1, the V gene TRBV3-1; tentatively, D is TRBD1 (6 bases). This CDR3 has 13 amino acids. The germline V gene has CDR1 LGHDT and CDR2 YNNKEL (reference sequence). V was shortened by 4 bases and J by 5 bases, with 11 bases between the two germline ends. CDR3 sequence: CASSPWDKTEAFF. The CDR3 DNA follows: TGTGCCAGCAGCCCCTGGGACAAAACTGAAGCTTTCTTT.

This clonotype came up a few times. The genes are TRBV12-3 or TRBV12-4 and TRBJ2-7, with D tentatively TRBD2 (6 bases). Trimming took 5 bases from V and 0 from J, leaving 14 bases between them. The CDR3 consists of 15 residues. The CDR3 is CASSPEGGFSYEQYF. The CDR3 DNA is TGTGCCAGCAGTCCCGAGGGAGGATTCTCCTACGAGCAGTACTTC.

The table lists this clonotype with many counts. V usage is TRBV2 and J usage is TRBJ1-6; no definite D call. The germline CDR1 and CDR2 sequences are SNHLY and FYNNEI. The CDR3 consists of 13 residues. CDR3 nucleotide sequence: TGTGTTCTGCGGAGCTCCTATAATTCACCCCTCCACTTT. This translates into CVLRSSYNSPLHF.

Turning to this clonotype: This clone may be a read error of a much larger clone one base away. The rearrangement links TRBV10-3 to TRBJ2-5; D gene uncertain. This CDR3 comprises 14 residues. The germline CDR1 and CDR2 sequences are ENHRY and SYGVKD. The CDR3 is CAISESGRQDTQYF. The CDR3 nucleotides are TGTGCCATCAGTGAGTCGGGCAGGCAAGATACCCAGTACTTC.

This clonotype has more than one count but fewer than ten. The chain employs TRBV4-1 and TRBJ2-5, with 11 bases lining up with TRBD1. Unmatched junction bases numbered 5, after V lost 4 bases and J lost 1 base. The V gene's germline CDR1 is MGHRA and CDR2 YSYEKL. This CDR3 spans 16 amino acids. CDR3 residues: CASSPPGQGVQETQYF. CDR3 DNA: TGCGCCAGCAGCCCCCCGGGACAGGGGGTCCAAGAGACCCAGTACTTC.

This clonotype was seen repeatedly, ten times or more. DNA of the CDR3: TGTGCCAGCAGTATTCGGGACACCAATCAGCCCCAGCATTTT. Its protein product is CASSIRDTNQPQHF. The V and J genes are TRBV6-2 or TRBV6-3 and TRBJ1-5; a possible D gene is TRBD1 (6 bases). Germline assignment: CDR1 MNHEY and CDR2 SVGEGT. V was trimmed by 5 bases and J by 3 bases, leaving 11 bases between them. This CDR3 is 14 amino acids long.

This clonotype showed up just a few times. The V and J genes are TRBV6-2 or TRBV6-3 and TRBJ1-1; possible D gene TRBD1, 5 bases. V shed 0 bases and J shed 12 bases, with 8 bases lying between them. The CDR3 is made up of 11 amino acids. Per germline, CDR1 MNHEY and CDR2 SVGEGT. The CDR3 DNA reads as TGTGCCAGCAGTTACTCAGGGACCCCTTTCTTT. Translating gives CASSYSGTPFF.

The chain carries TRBV5-1 and TRBJ1-1; 7 positions match TRBD1. There are 14 residues in the CDR3. The germline V gene has CDR1 SGHRS and CDR2 YFSETQ. The J segment lost 5 bases and the V segment lost 3 bases, leaving 7 bases of the junction unmatched. The CDR3 nucleotides are TGCGCCAGCAGCTCCACAGGGGCGGTAACTGAAGCTTTCTTT. Translating it yields CASSSTGAVTEAFF.

This clonotype was detected ten times or more. The chain carries TRBV29-1 and TRBJ2-2; no firm D call. The CDR3 has 12 residues. V was trimmed by 3 bases and J by 7 bases, leaving 9 bases between them. Germline V gives CDR1 SQVTM, CDR2 ANQGSEA. CDR3 nucleotides: TGCAGCGTTGACGAGGATAGCGGGGAGCTGTTTTTT. It codes for CSVDEDSGELFF.

Only a few counts were recorded for this clonotype. The chain uses TRBV3-1 and TRBJ2-1; possibly TRBD2 for D (6 bases). Per the germline V gene, CDR1 is LGHDT and CDR2 is YNNKEL (reference sequence). This CDR3 contains 13 residues. The V and J ends lost 4 bases and 5 bases respectively, with 9 bases between them. The DNA of the CDR3 is TGTGCCAGCAGCCCCCCGGGGGACAATGAGCAGTTCTTC. Its protein product is CASSPPGDNEQFF.

At least ten counts were recorded for this clonotype. The V call is TRBV3-1, the J call TRBJ1-1, with 8 bases that match TRBD1. Trimming removed 4 bases from V and 1 base from J; junction bases left unmatched: 5. The CDR3 extends over 15 amino acids. Germline V lookup: CDR1 LGHDT, CDR2 YNNKEL (reference sequence). CDR3 sequence reads: CASSPWTGQNTEAFF. The CDR3 bases are TGTGCCAGCAGCCCCTGGACAGGGCAGAACACTGAAGCTTTCTTT. Full variable domain (rest looked up from reference TRBV3-1 and TRBJ1-1): DTAVSQTPKYLVTQMGNDKSIKCEQNLGHDTMYWYKQDSKKFLKIMFSYNNKELIINETVPNRFSPKSPDKAHLNLHINSLELGDSAVYFCASSPWTGQNTEAFFGQGTRLTVV.

This clonotype was counted ten times or more. The chain combines TRBV6-4 with TRBJ2-3; no firm D call. Trimming removed 0 bases at V and 6 bases at J, with 7 bases between. Germline-derived CDR1 and CDR2 are MRHNA and SNTAGT. The CDR3 length is 13 residues. The chain's CDR3 is CASSDSIGDTQYF. The CDR3 region has the DNA TGTGCCAGCAGTGACTCGATCGGCGATACGCAGTATTTT.

This clonotype was counted many times. The rearrangement uses TRBV27 and TRBJ2-1; 7 bases map to TRBD2. V trimming: 5 bases; J trimming: 3 bases; junction bases outside the gene matches: 7. Germline V gene sequence: CDR1 MNHEY, CDR2 SMNVEV (reference sequence). CDR3 size: 15 residues. Written as DNA, the CDR3 is TGTGCCAGCAGTGAGCGGGATTGGAGCTACAATGAGCAGTTCTTC. As protein: CASSERDWSYNEQFF.

This clonotype was picked up many times. The V gene is TRBV29-1, the J gene TRBJ1-5; 8 nucleotides agree with TRBD1. The CDR3 has 13 amino acids. J was trimmed by 7 bases and V by 4 bases; bases with no gene match: 6. Germline V gene lookup returns CDR1 SQVTM and CDR2 ANQGSEA. CDR3 sequence reads: CSVVRGLGQPQHF. CDR3 bases: TGCAGCGTTGTCAGGGGGCTGGGGCAGCCCCAGCATTTT.

This clonotype was counted ten times or more. The V call is TRBV7-2, the J call TRBJ2-5; D tentatively reads TRBD1 or TRBD2 (5 bases each). Trimming took 1 base from V and 2 from J, leaving 11 bases between them. This CDR3 is 15 amino acids long. From germline, CDR1 is SGHTA and CDR2 FQGNSA. CDR3 bases: TGTGCCAGCAGCTTAGATCCCGGGGCACAAGAGACCCAGTACTTC. It specifies CASSLDPGAQETQYF.